Below are 27 T cell receptor beta chains sequenced from a single sample in a study of T-cell memory formation after mild COVID-19. TCRdb used MiXCR to reprocess the 5' RACE reads, holding one entry per CDR3 protein. The table has 300,000 to 400,000 distinct CDR3 sequences, 13% seen once. The sequencing sample was made of PBMCs or a T cell subset sorted from them (not recorded which). The receptor set was obtained from a man younger than 35 who had mild COVID-19 (a few samples of this study predate the infection). Cell type and time point are not known.

This clonotype was recorded many times. V and J are TRBV24-1 and TRBJ2-3; TRBD2 aligns across 8 bases. Germline CDR1 is KGHDR and CDR2 is SFDVKD. This CDR3 has 16 amino acids. With V trimmed by 0 bases and J by 3 bases, 4 bases remained unmatched. The CDR3 region has the DNA TGTGCCACCAGTGATTTGCGGCGGGGGGTTACAGATACGCAGTATTTT. It specifies CATSDLRRGVTDTQYF.

This chain joins TRBV20-1 and TRBJ2-7, with D possibly TRBD1 on 6 matching bases. The CDR3 contains 15 residues. CDR1 and CDR2 (germline): DFQATT, SNEGSKA (reference sequence). The V gene lost 3 bases and the J gene lost 3 bases, with 18 bases spanning the gap. The CDR3 DNA reads as TGCAGTGCTAGGACGCGAGGGGGAACGCGCTACGAGCAGTACTTC. Translated: CSARTRGGTRYEQYF.

In its sample, this clonotype was seen many times. The V gene is TRBV7-3, the J gene TRBJ1-1; TRBD1 might be the D (6 bases). Germline V CDR1 and CDR2: SGHTA, FQGTGA. Trimming stripped 4 bases from V and 2 bases from J, with 11 bases between. This CDR3 is 14 amino acids long. The CDR3 spells CASSSGHTNTEAFF. In DNA, the CDR3 is TGTGCCAGCAGCTCGGGACATACAAACACTGAAGCTTTCTTT.

This clonotype turned up a few times. This sequence joins TRBV20-1 and TRBJ2-5; a possible D gene is TRBD2 (7 bases). The CDR3 is made up of 13 amino acids. Germline V gene lookup returns CDR1 DFQATT and CDR2 SNEGSKA (reference sequence). Between the trimmed V and J ends, which lost 4 bases and 5 bases, there was a span of 14 bases. The DNA for the CDR3 is TGCAGTGCTAACGGGGGGCCCGGGGAGACCCAGTACTTC. It specifies CSANGGPGETQYF.

This clonotype was seen only a few times. The V gene is TRBV5-5, the J gene TRBJ2-1; 9 bases fit TRBD1. Germline V gene sequence: CDR1 SGHKS, CDR2 YYEKEE (reference sequence). This CDR3 contains 14 residues. After removal of 8 bases from V and 2 bases from J, the junction contained 5 bases not matched to a gene. The CDR3 DNA sequence: TGTGCCAGTTACAGGGGGCTAACCTACAATGAGCAGTTCTTC. Amino acids: CASYRGLTYNEQFF.

This clonotype was observed a handful of times. The chain recombines TRBV7-9 with TRBJ1-5; unclear D gene. V lost 4 bases and J 2 bases, leaving 9 bases between the germline ends. Germline CDR1 is SEHNR and CDR2 is FQNEAQ (reference sequence). The CDR3 length is 14 residues. The CDR3 reads CASSSPLGNQPQHF. The CDR3 DNA is TGTGCCAGCAGCTCCCCTCTAGGCAATCAGCCCCAGCATTTT.

The V and J genes are TRBV6-5 and TRBJ1-5, with TRBD1 matching over 9 bases. From germline, CDR1 is MNHEY and CDR2 SVGAGI. The junction had 15 bases not matched to a gene; V was cut back by 6 bases and J by 0 bases. This CDR3 comprises 19 residues. CDR3 bases: TGTGCCAGCAGGGCGACAGGGGGAGCAAACTTATATAGCAATCAGCCCCAGCATTTT. As protein: CASRATGGANLYSNQPQHF.

This chain links TRBV7-9 with TRBJ2-2; TRBD1 aligns across 7 bases. The length of the CDR3 is 16 residues. CDR1 is SEHNR and CDR2 is FQNEAQ in the germline V gene (reference sequence). The V and J ends lost 4 bases and 2 bases, in that order; junction bases with no gene match: 7. The CDR3 DNA reads TGTGCCAGCAGCTGGAGGACAGGCCTAAACACCGGGGAGCTGTTTTTT. This encodes CASSWRTGLNTGELFF.

In this sample, this clonotype turned up a few times. The rearrangement joins TRBV6-5 to TRBJ2-3, with D tentatively TRBD1 or TRBD2 (6 bases each). The germline CDR1 and CDR2 sequences are MNHEY and SVGAGI. The CDR3 has 14 residues. The V end was cut by 8 bases, the J end by 4 bases, with 16 bases between. The CDR3 loop reads CASGGRDSADTQYF. In DNA, the CDR3 is TGTGCCAGCGGGGGGCGTGATTCGGCAGATACGCAGTATTTT.

The chain recombines TRBV12-3 or TRBV12-4 with TRBJ2-1, with D possibly matching TRBD2 (5 bases). This CDR3 region has 15 residues. The V gene lost 4 bases and the J gene lost 3 bases, with 13 bases spanning the gap. CDR3 region: CASSSQGRDYNEQFF. CDR3 in DNA: TGTGCCAGCAGTTCCCAAGGCCGGGACTACAATGAGCAGTTCTTC.

This chain uses TRBV12-3 or TRBV12-4 with TRBJ2-3; D is possibly TRBD1 or TRBD2 (5 bases each). This CDR3 is built from 17 residues. Trimming left V 6 bases short and J 5 bases short, with 24 bases between. The DNA of the CDR3 is TGTGCCAGCAGCTCCGGTACGGGGCGGACGGCGGAAGATACGCAGTATTTT. This translates into CASSSGTGRTAEDTQYF.

V and J are TRBV7-6 and TRBJ2-7; D gene unclear. The CDR3 spans 12 residues. Trimming took 9 bases from V and 3 from J, leaving 12 bases between them. Germline V gene sequence: CDR1 SGHVS, CDR2 FNYEAQ. CDR3 bases: TGTGCCAGGAAGAAGCCTAACTACGAGCAGTACGTC. Amino acids: CARKKPNYEQYV.

The table lists this clonotype with a few counts. This chain connects TRBV18 to TRBJ2-1; the D gene is possibly TRBD1 (5 bases). Looked up from germline, CDR1 is KGHSH and CDR2 is LQKENI. V was cut by 5 bases and J by 8 bases, with 7 bases left in between. This CDR3 contains 11 residues. In DNA, the CDR3 is TGTGCCAGCTCATACAGGCATGAGCAGTTCTTC. It translates to CASSYRHEQFF.

J is TRBJ1-5 and V is TRBV20-1; unclear D gene. CDR1 DFQATT and CDR2 SNEGSKA come from the germline V gene (reference sequence). V was clipped by 4 bases and J by 4 bases, with 14 bases between them. The CDR3 extends over 14 amino acids. The CDR3 spells CSAKNPATNQPQHF. DNA for the CDR3: TGCAGTGCTAAGAATCCGGCCACAAATCAGCCCCAGCATTTT.

The V gene is TRBV7-3, the J gene TRBJ2-3; TRBD2 agrees at 7 bases. CDR3 length: 15 amino acids. Trimming cost V 3 bases and J 3 bases; bases outside gene matches: 6. The V gene's germline CDR1 is SGHTA and CDR2 FQGTGA. CDR3 protein: CASSFSLLATDTQYF. The CDR3, as DNA: TGTGCCAGCAGCTTTTCATTACTAGCGACAGATACGCAGTATTTT.

The V call is TRBV29-1, the J call TRBJ1-2; D remains unclear. This CDR3 has 14 residues. Germline V gives CDR1 SQVTM, CDR2 ANQGSEA. V lost 3 bases and J 1 base, leaving 12 bases between the germline ends. Here the CDR3 reads CSVESRGLNYGYTF. The CDR3 region has the DNA TGCAGCGTTGAGTCACGGGGTCTTAACTATGGCTACACCTTC.

This clonotype was seen many times. The chain recombines TRBV5-6 with TRBJ2-1; possibly TRBD2 for D (7 bases). Germline lookup yields CDR1 SGHDT and CDR2 YYEEEE. The CDR3 runs 14 residues. The germline V and J ends were trimmed by 1 base and 9 bases, with 14 bases remaining between them. Written as DNA, the CDR3 is TGTGCCAGCAGCTTGTGGGGGGGGCCGGTTGAGCAGTTCTTC. It yields the protein CASSLWGGPVEQFF. Full variable domain (remainder filled in from reference TRBV5-6 and TRBJ2-1): DAGVTQSPTHLIKTRGQQVTLRCSPKSGHDTVSWYQQALGQGPQFIFQYYEEEERQRGNFPDRFSGHQFPNYSSELNVNALLLGDSALYLCASSLWGGPVEQFFGPGTRLTVL.

The CDR3 nucleotides are TGTGCCAGCAGCCAAGACTATGTCCCCTACGAGCAGTACTTC. It translates to CASSQDYVPYEQYF. The chain is built from TRBV4-2 and TRBJ2-7, with D unclear. CDR3 length: 14 amino acids. The V end lost 0 bases, the J end lost 2 bases, and 8 bases lay between the germline ends. Per germline, CDR1 LGHNA and CDR2 YNFKEQ.

The table lists this clonotype with many counts. This rearrangement joins TRBV7-9 to TRBJ1-1; D is unresolved. V was trimmed by 0 bases and J by 3 bases, leaving 14 bases between them. The CDR3 loop spans 16 amino acids. The germline V gene has CDR1 SEHNR and CDR2 FQNEAQ (reference sequence). In DNA form, the CDR3 reads TGTGCCAGCAGCTTAGCGGAGATGCCTTCGGACACTGAAGCTTTCTTT. Protein product: CASSLAEMPSDTEAFF.

A few counts support this clonotype. CDR3 nucleotides: TGCAGTGCTAGAGGAATTCGGGGGATCGATACCGAAAAACTGTTTTTT. It yields the protein CSARGIRGIDTEKLFF. The chain is built from TRBV20-1 and TRBJ1-4; perhaps TRBD1 as D (5 bases). Germline CDR1 and CDR2: DFQATT and SNEGSKA (reference sequence). The V end was cut by 1 base, the J end by 8 bases, with 20 bases between. This CDR3 is built from 16 residues.

This clonotype has a count of ten or more. The V call is TRBV5-1, the J call TRBJ2-5; perhaps TRBD1 as D (6 bases). The CDR3 runs 14 residues. The germline V gene encodes CDR1 SGHRS and CDR2 YFSETQ. The V end lost 2 bases, the J end lost 1 base, and 9 bases lay between the germline ends. CDR3 bases: TGCGCCAGCAGCTTAGGACAGAGCCAAGAGACCCAGTACTTC. It yields the protein CASSLGQSQETQYF.

A few counts support this clonotype. This rearrangement joins TRBV20-1 to TRBJ2-5; 9 bases match TRBD2. The CDR3 runs 14 residues. The V gene end was trimmed by 1 base and the J gene end by 4 bases; junction bases not matched to a gene: 4. The germline V gene has CDR1 DFQATT and CDR2 SNEGSKA (reference sequence). The CDR3 sequence is CSARVAGAGETQYF. CDR3 coding DNA: TGCAGTGCTAGAGTAGCGGGGGCGGGAGAGACCCAGTACTTC.

V gene TRBV3-1 combines with J gene TRBJ2-4; D ambiguous. The CDR3 length is 14 residues. V lost 4 bases, J lost 8 bases, and 15 bases lay in between. CDR1 is LGHDT and CDR2 is YNNKEL in the germline V gene (reference sequence). The CDR3 spells CASSPLGGTDIQYF. In nucleotides, the CDR3 is TGTGCCAGCAGCCCACTCGGCGGTACGGACATTCAGTACTTC.

CDR3 residues: CASSNGGNTEAFF. The CDR3 nucleotides read TGTGCCAGCAGCAACGGTGGGAACACTGAAGCTTTCTTT. V gene TRBV7-2 combines with J gene TRBJ1-1; D is unclear. Between the trimmed V and J ends, which lost 5 bases and 1 base, there was a span of 8 bases. The CDR3 runs to 13 residues. From germline, CDR1 is SGHTA and CDR2 FQGNSA.

J is TRBJ1-1 and V is TRBV7-9; TRBD1 aligns across 8 bases. The junction had 11 bases not matched to a gene; V was cut back by 5 bases and J by 6 bases. The CDR3 extends over 15 amino acids. Germline V lookup: CDR1 SEHNR, CDR2 FQNEAQ (reference sequence). CDR3 sequence (DNA): TGTGCCAGCAGCCGGACAGGGCCGACCGAGGCTGAAGCTTTCTTT. Residues: CASSRTGPTEAEAFF.

This clonotype was seen a few times. The chain has TRBV7-2 and TRBJ2-7; no reliable D call. V dropped 1 base and J dropped 0 bases, with 7 bases sitting between them. Germline V lookup: CDR1 SGHTA, CDR2 FQGNSA. CDR3 size: 14 residues. The CDR3: CASSLDGISYEQYF. The CDR3 DNA reads as TGTGCCAGCAGCTTAGACGGTATCTCCTACGAGCAGTACTTC.

The chain has TRBV24-1 and TRBJ2-3; D is undetermined. Between the trimmed V and J ends, which lost 4 bases and 2 bases, there was a span of 18 bases. CDR3 size: 17 residues. Germline V lookup: CDR1 KGHDR, CDR2 SFDVKD. CDR3 loop: CATSDPPTDQLTDTQYF. In DNA form, the CDR3 reads TGTGCCACCAGTGACCCGCCCACCGATCAACTCACAGATACGCAGTATTTT.